Each of the 31 T cell receptor beta chains below was sequenced from the same sample in a study of CD8 T cells in Susac syndrome. With random hexamers, reverse transcription was performed on about 0.5 to 1 ug of RNA. TCRdb fed the immunoSEQ multiplex PCR reads into MiXCR, producing one record per CDR3 protein. The data contain a few hundred thousand distinct CDR3 sequences, around 95% of them singletons. Sequencing was carried out using CD4+ T cells from PBMCs. These receptors all come from a human donor with multiple sclerosis.

Written as DNA, the CDR3 is TGCAGCGTTAACCCGACGACAGGTGGGGGGCAGTTCTTC. Translated: CSVNPTTGGGQFF. The V call is TRBV29-1, the J call TRBJ2-1; tentatively, D is TRBD1 (6 bases). Germline V gene sequence: CDR1 SQVTM, CDR2 ANQGSEA. This CDR3 spans 13 amino acids. Trimming left V 5 bases short and J 12 bases short, with 20 bases between.

The genes are TRBV30 and TRBJ2-3; 9 positions agree with TRBD2. CDR3 size: 13 residues. Looked up from germline, CDR1 is GTSNPN and CDR2 is SVGIG (reference sequence). V dropped 5 bases and J dropped 9; count of bases not matched to a gene: 9. Here the CDR3 reads CAWQGSGRRTQYF. CDR3 coding DNA: TGTGCCTGGCAAGGTAGCGGGAGACGAACGCAGTATTTT.

The CDR3 sequence is CASTLGLSGNTIYF. The CDR3, as DNA: TGTGCCAGCACCCTGGGGCTCTCTGGAAACACCATATATTTT. The rearrangement uses TRBV7-2 and TRBJ1-3, with D maybe TRBD1 (5 bases). This CDR3 is 14 amino acids long. V was shortened by 7 bases and J by 0 bases, with 10 bases between the two germline ends. CDR1 SGHTA and CDR2 FQGNSA come from the germline V gene.

The CDR3, as DNA: TGTGCCCAGAGTACCGGTCGGAGGAACTATGGCTACACCTTC. It yields the protein CAQSTGRRNYGYTF. The chain couples TRBV30 to TRBJ1-2; D not resolved. Trimming shortened V by 8 bases and J by 2 bases, and 18 bases separated the two germline ends. This CDR3 comprises 14 residues. The germline CDR1 and CDR2 sequences are GTSNPN and SVGIG (reference sequence).

This chain links TRBV13 with TRBJ1-4, with TRBD1 as a possible D gene (6 bases). CDR3 size: 16 residues. Trimming removed 3 bases from V and 3 bases from J, with 14 bases in between. CDR1 is PRHDT and CDR2 is FYEKMQ in the germline V gene (reference sequence). The CDR3 DNA reads TGTGCCAGCAGCTTCGACCAGGGGCGGTCTAATGAAAAACTGTTTTTT. Its translation: CASSFDQGRSNEKLFF.

V usage is TRBV12-3 or TRBV12-4 and J usage is TRBJ2-7, with TRBD1 matching over 8 bases. This CDR3 has 15 amino acids. V lost 1 base, J lost 4 bases, and 6 bases stayed unmatched. CDR3: CASSLDSGTGYEQYV. The CDR3 region has the DNA TGTGCCAGCAGTTTAGATTCGGGGACAGGTTACGAGCAGTACGTC.

Of note for this clonotype: A read error may produce the germline difference seen at one junction end. This rearrangement joins TRBV4-2 to TRBJ1-3; maybe TRBD1 (5 bases). Germline lookup yields CDR1 LGHNA and CDR2 YNFKEQ. This CDR3 comprises 21 residues. The CDR3 nucleotides read TGTGCCAGCAGCCAAGAATCAATACCCCGGGGCAGGGTTTCCTCTGGAAACAGCATATATTTT. Protein sequence: CASSQESIPRGRVSSGNSIYF.

This clonotype was observed a single time. This chain connects TRBV11-3 to TRBJ2-1; no clear D gene. V lost 4 bases and J 7 bases, leaving 8 bases between the germline ends. Germline V gene sequence: CDR1 SGHNT, CDR2 YENEEA. There are 12 residues in the CDR3. The CDR3 spells CASSSTWNEQFF. The CDR3 region has the DNA TGTGCCAGCAGCTCCACCTGGAATGAGCAGTTCTTC.

Only one count was recorded for this clonotype. The V call is TRBV5-6, the J call TRBJ1-5, with 10 bases that match TRBD1. CDR1 and CDR2 (germline): SGHDT, YYEEEE. With 4 bases clipped from V and 7 bases from J, the junction kept 11 bases outside the gene matches. This CDR3 has 16 residues. CDR3 sequence: CASSAGTGEAGQPQHF. DNA for the CDR3: TGTGCCAGCAGCGCCGGGACAGGGGAAGCAGGGCAGCCCCAGCATTTT.

The CDR3 is CASSLGQSSGEQYF. The CDR3 region has the DNA TGCGCCAGCAGCTTGGGGCAGTCCTCCGGCGAGCAGTACTTC. This rearrangement joins TRBV5-1 to TRBJ2-7; D is undetermined. Germline lookup yields CDR1 SGHRS and CDR2 YFSETQ. Trimming removed 0 bases at V and 6 bases at J, with 13 bases between. This CDR3 comprises 14 residues.

J is TRBJ2-2 and V is TRBV9; D not resolved. CDR3 size: 16 residues. With 6 bases removed from V and 0 bases from J, the gap between germline ends came to 15 bases. CDR1 is SGDLS, CDR2 YYNGEE, per germline. The CDR3 coding sequence is TGTGCCAGCACCCCCTCGACGGTGACGAACACCGGGGAGCTGTTTTTT. This encodes CASTPSTVTNTGELFF.

V usage is TRBV20-1 and J usage is TRBJ2-1, with D possibly TRBD2 on 5 matching bases. The CDR3 is 14 residues long. CDR1 and CDR2 (germline): DFQATT, SNEGSKA (reference sequence). Trimming took 5 bases from V and 9 from J, leaving 20 bases between them. The CDR3 region is CSAYRVTSGTEQFF. The CDR3 DNA reads TGCAGTGCTTATAGGGTTACTAGTGGCACTGAGCAGTTCTTC.

V gene TRBV3-1 combines with J gene TRBJ1-2, with 9 bases lining up with TRBD1. CDR1 and CDR2 from the germline V gene are LGHDT and YNNKEL (reference sequence). V was pared by 4 bases and J by 9 bases, with 9 bases of the junction left unmatched. This CDR3 has 14 amino acids. The DNA for the CDR3 is TGTGCCAGCAGCCCCTGGGACAGGGTTTTTCGCTACACCTTC. Its protein is CASSPWDRVFRYTF.

The chain carries TRBV20-1 and TRBJ2-5; TRBD1 matches 9 bases. The V segment lost 3 bases and the J segment 1 base; nucleotides outside the gene matches: 3. Germline V gives CDR1 DFQATT, CDR2 SNEGSKA (reference sequence). This CDR3 is 14 amino acids long. The CDR3 DNA is TGCAGTGCTAGTTCGGGACAGGGCCAAGAGACCCAGTACTTC. As protein: CSASSGQGQETQYF.

This sequence joins TRBV19 and TRBJ2-1, with 9 bases lining up with TRBD1. The germline V gene has CDR1 LNHDA and CDR2 SQIVND (reference sequence). This CDR3 spans 15 amino acids. The junction had 7 bases not matched to a gene; V was cut back by 3 bases and J by 7 bases. The CDR3 DNA sequence: TGTGCCAGTAGTATTTCCGGGACAGGGAATAATGAGCAGTTCTTC. The encoded protein is CASSISGTGNNEQFF. Variable domain in full (rest from reference TRBV19 and TRBJ2-1): DGGITQSPKYLFRKEGQNVTLSCEQNLNHDAMYWYRQDPGQGLRLIYYSQIVNDFQKGDIAEGYSVSREKKESFPLTVTSAQKNPTAFYLCASSISGTGNNEQFFGPGTRLTVL.

The chain is built from TRBV12-3 or TRBV12-4 and TRBJ2-3; D is possibly TRBD2 (6 bases). This CDR3 spans 15 amino acids. V was trimmed by 4 bases and J by 0 bases, leaving 11 bases between them. DNA for the CDR3: TGTGCCAGCAGTTCGTTGCGGGGAAGCACAGATACGCAGTATTTT. Protein: CASSSLRGSTDTQYF.

The chain recombines TRBV9 with TRBJ1-3; D is unclear. Germline lookup yields CDR1 SGDLS and CDR2 YYNGEE. The CDR3 is 18 amino acids. Trimming removed 0 bases at V and 0 bases at J, with 16 bases between. The CDR3 DNA sequence: TGTGCCAGCAGCGTAGCCAGACCGGCACCGAACTCTGGAAACACCATATATTTT. Protein: CASSVARPAPNSGNTIYF.

The J gene is TRBJ1-1, the V gene TRBV18; weak D call: TRBD1 (6 bases). V was trimmed by 6 bases and J by 1 base, leaving 9 bases between them. The CDR3 runs to 13 residues. Germline V CDR1 and CDR2: KGHSH, LQKENI. The CDR3: CASSSTGNTEAFF. CDR3 DNA sequence: TGTGCCAGCTCGTCGACAGGGAACACTGAAGCTTTCTTT.

The chain combines TRBV9 with TRBJ2-1; TRBD1 agrees at 9 bases. Germline loops: CDR1 SGDLS, CDR2 YYNGEE. The CDR3 contains 15 residues. V lost 4 bases, J lost 4 bases, and 6 bases stayed unmatched. The CDR3 is CASSLGTGSYNEQFF. The CDR3 DNA is TGTGCCAGCAGCCTTGGGACAGGGTCTTACAATGAGCAGTTCTTC. Together with reference TRBV9 and TRBJ2-1, the CDR3 gives the full variable domain: DSGVTQTPKHLITATGQRVTLRCSPRSGDLSVYWYQQSLDQGLQFLIQYYNGEERAKGNILERFSAQQFPDLHSELNLSSLELGDSALYFCASSLGTGSYNEQFFGPGTRLTVL.

The chain joins TRBV5-1 to TRBJ1-2; D is possibly TRBD1 (5 bases). CDR3 length equals 14 residues. V was clipped by 0 bases and J by 4 bases, with 10 bases between them. CDR1 is SGHRS, CDR2 YFSETQ, per germline. CDR3: CASSLDGATYGYTF. DNA for the CDR3: TGCGCCAGCAGCTTGGATGGGGCGACCTATGGCTACACCTTC.

This clonotype was counted only a few times. The rearrangement joins TRBV4-1 to TRBJ2-7; D gene unclear. The length of the CDR3 is 15 residues. Trimming pared 0 bases from V and 4 bases from J, leaving 13 bases between. Germline V gene lookup returns CDR1 MGHRA and CDR2 YSYEKL. The CDR3 here is CASSQEVRTSYEQYF. DNA of the CDR3: TGCGCCAGCAGCCAAGAGGTGCGGACCAGTTACGAGCAGTACTTC.

The chain recombines TRBV5-1 with TRBJ1-1; D is ambiguous. The V gene's germline CDR1 is SGHRS and CDR2 YFSETQ. The V and J ends lost 4 bases and 4 bases respectively, with 14 bases between them. The length of the CDR3 is 14 residues. CDR3: CASSAPDPATEAFF. The CDR3 DNA reads TGCGCCAGCAGCGCACCGGACCCAGCCACTGAAGCTTTCTTT.

This chain links TRBV14 with TRBJ1-6; D ambiguous. With 0 bases removed from V and 11 bases from J, the gap between germline ends came to 14 bases. The CDR3 runs to 15 residues. Per germline, CDR1 SGHDN and CDR2 FVKESK. The CDR3 region has the DNA TGTGCCAGCAGCCAAGATTTTGGGGTTGATCCACCCCTCCACTTT. It encodes CASSQDFGVDPPLHF.

The chain employs TRBV23-1 and TRBJ2-7, with TRBD1 identical over 9 bases. TRBV23-1 is flagged as an ORF with uncertain function. Trimming at V came to 6 bases and at J to 2 bases, leaving 5 bases not matched to a gene. The CDR3 loop spans 14 amino acids. The CDR3 here is CASSGRDRAYEQYF. The CDR3 DNA reads TGCGCCAGCAGCGGCCGGGACAGGGCCTACGAGCAGTACTTC.

The rearrangement uses TRBV9 and TRBJ2-1; 10 positions agree with TRBD1. V lost 0 bases to trimming and J lost 7 bases; unmatched junction nucleotides: 7. The CDR3 has 16 residues. Per the germline V gene, CDR1 is SGDLS and CDR2 is YYNGEE. CDR3 sequence: CASSVGARTGGNEQFF. As DNA, the CDR3 is TGTGCCAGCAGCGTAGGGGCCCGGACAGGGGGTAATGAGCAGTTCTTC. Full variable domain (outside the CDR3, taken from reference TRBV9 and TRBJ2-1): DSGVTQTPKHLITATGQRVTLRCSPRSGDLSVYWYQQSLDQGLQFLIQYYNGEERAKGNILERFSAQQFPDLHSELNLSSLELGDSALYFCASSVGARTGGNEQFFGPGTRLTVL.

This clonotype has just one count. The J gene is TRBJ2-7, the V gene TRBV28; D is perhaps TRBD1 (6 bases). Trimming shortened V by 4 bases and J by 6 bases, and 7 bases separated the two germline ends. The CDR3 extends over 11 amino acids. Germline assignment: CDR1 MDHEN and CDR2 SYDVKM. The DNA of the CDR3 is TGTGCCAGCAGTTACAGGGTCGAGCAGTACTTC. Translation gives CASSYRVEQYF.

The genes are TRBV5-1 and TRBJ1-4; D possibly corresponds to TRBD1 (6 bases). Trimming took 5 bases from V and 8 from J, leaving 10 bases between them. Germline V gene sequence: CDR1 SGHRS, CDR2 YFSETQ. The length of the CDR3 is 12 residues. Here the CDR3 DNA reads TGCGCCAGCAGGGAACAGGGCGAAAAACTGTTTTTT. Protein product: CASREQGEKLFF.

The rearrangement joins TRBV7-9 to TRBJ1-4; no definite D call. Germline loops: CDR1 SEHNR, CDR2 FQNEAQ (reference sequence). Trimming stripped 5 bases from V and 1 base from J, with 11 bases between. This CDR3 has 15 amino acids. The CDR3 DNA follows: TGTGCCAGCAGCGCTGGAGCCCTAACTAATGAAAAACTGTTTTTT. It codes for CASSAGALTNEKLFF.

The J gene is TRBJ2-7, the V gene TRBV29-1; D is possibly TRBD1 (7 bases). The V end was cut by 7 bases, the J end by 6 bases, with 13 bases between. Germline V gene lookup returns CDR1 SQVTM and CDR2 ANQGSEA. The CDR3 covers 11 residues. The CDR3 protein is CSASGGGEQYV. Written as DNA, the CDR3 is TGCAGCGCCTCAGGGGGAGGCGAGCAGTACGTC.

This clonotype was seen a handful of times. The chain combines TRBV12-3 or TRBV12-4 with TRBJ1-2, with 7 bases lining up with TRBD1. V shed 2 bases, J shed 4 bases, and the junction held 4 bases outside the gene matches. This CDR3 has 14 residues. The CDR3, as DNA: TGTGCCAGCAGTTTAAGGACAGGTGCCTATGGCTACACCTTC. The encoded protein is CASSLRTGAYGYTF.

V and J are TRBV19 and TRBJ2-2; 12 bases agree with TRBD2. CDR1 and CDR2 from the germline V gene are LNHDA and SQIVND (reference sequence). This CDR3 contains 20 residues. V was pared by 6 bases and J by 1 base, with 15 bases of the junction left unmatched. The CDR3 DNA reads TGTGCCAGTAGCCCTGGGCGAGGACTAGCGGGAACTCAGAACACCGGGGAGCTGTTTTTT. Translated, it gives CASSPGRGLAGTQNTGELFF.